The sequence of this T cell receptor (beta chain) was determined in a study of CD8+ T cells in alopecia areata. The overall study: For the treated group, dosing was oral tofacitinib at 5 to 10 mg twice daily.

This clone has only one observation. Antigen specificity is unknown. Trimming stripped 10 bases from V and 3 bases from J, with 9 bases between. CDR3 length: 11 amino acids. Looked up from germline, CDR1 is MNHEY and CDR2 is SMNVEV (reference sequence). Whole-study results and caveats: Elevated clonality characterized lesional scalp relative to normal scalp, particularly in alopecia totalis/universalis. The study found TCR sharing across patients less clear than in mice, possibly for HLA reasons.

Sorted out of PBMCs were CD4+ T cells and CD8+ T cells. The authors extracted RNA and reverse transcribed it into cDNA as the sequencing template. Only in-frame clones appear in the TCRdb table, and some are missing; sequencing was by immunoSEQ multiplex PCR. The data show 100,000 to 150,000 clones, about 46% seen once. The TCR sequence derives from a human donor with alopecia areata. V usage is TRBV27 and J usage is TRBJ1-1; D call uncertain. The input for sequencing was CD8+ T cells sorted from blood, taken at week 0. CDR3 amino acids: CATLKDTEAFF. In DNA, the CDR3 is TGTGCCACCCTCAAGGACACTGAAGCTTTCTTT.